A selection of T cell receptor beta chains follows, all from one sample in a study of blood T cells in healthy people across ages. TCRdb re-called the 5' RACE reads with MiXCR, one entry per CDR3 protein. The repertoire has 1.2 million to 1.5 million distinct CDR3 sequences, around 59% of them found once; the top ten carry 6.5% to 8.5%. The sequenced sample was blood. These receptors all come from a man in his late teens or twenties in good health. CDR3s include the opening cysteine and the closing phenylalanine or tryptophan. D genes are given only for firm matches. A clone size is listed for some rows: how often the clone was seen (once, few, many), or a class if it is expanded.

V gene: TRBV27
J gene: TRBJ2-5
CDR3 length: 16
D gene: TRBD1
clone size: once
CDR3 DNA: TGTGCCAACAGTTTACAGGGGGTGAAGCACCAAGAGACCCAGTACTTC
CDR3 protein: CANSLQGVKHQETQYF

V gene: TRBV6-5
J gene: TRBJ2-1
CDR3 length: 16
D gene: NA
clone size: NA
CDR3 DNA: TGTGCCAGCAGTTACTCGATCAGGGCGGGCTACAATGAGCAGTTCTTC
CDR3 protein: CASSYSIRAGYNEQFF

V gene: TRBV27
J gene: TRBJ2-3
CDR3 length: 15
D gene: NA
clone size: few
CDR3 DNA: TGTGCCAGCAGTTTGGCTGCCTCTAGCACAGATACGCAGTATTTT
CDR3 protein: CASSLAASSTDTQYF

V gene: TRBV4-2
J gene: TRBJ1-4
CDR3 length: 17
D gene: NA
clone size: NA
CDR3 DNA: TGTGCCAGCAGCCAAGCCCGGGGACCGCTCCTTAATGAAAAACTGTTTTTT
CDR3 protein: CASSQARGPLLNEKLFF

V gene: TRBV20-1
J gene: TRBJ1-1
CDR3 length: 12
D gene: NA
clone size: NA
CDR3 DNA: TGCAGTGCCCCAAAGGCGAACACTGAAGCTTTCTTT
CDR3 protein: CSAPKANTEAFF

V gene: TRBV20-1
J gene: TRBJ2-1
CDR3 length: 14
D gene: TRBD2
clone size: NA
CDR3 DNA: TGCAGTGGCACTCCACTAACGGGAGGCGATGAGCAGTTCTTC
CDR3 protein: CSGTPLTGGDEQFF

V gene: TRBV25-1
J gene: TRBJ2-7
CDR3 length: 15
D gene: NA
clone size: NA
CDR3 DNA: TGTGCCAGCAGTAAGTATGAGGGTTCCACCTACGAGCAGTACTTC
CDR3 protein: CASSKYEGSTYEQYF

V gene: TRBV12-3/TRBV12-4
J gene: TRBJ2-7
CDR3 length: 13
D gene: NA
clone size: NA
CDR3 DNA: TGTGCCAGCAGCAACTCAGGGGGGGACGAGCAGTACTTC
CDR3 protein: CASSNSGGDEQYF

V gene: TRBV27
J gene: TRBJ2-1
CDR3 length: 16
D gene: TRBD2
clone size: few
CDR3 DNA: TGTGCCAGCAGTTTGCAAACTAGCGGGGGATACAATGAGCAGTTCTTC
CDR3 protein: CASSLQTSGGYNEQFF

V gene: TRBV20-1
J gene: TRBJ2-5
CDR3 length: 14
D gene: TRBD1
clone size: NA
CDR3 DNA: TGCAGTGCTTCCAAGGGAACAGGGGGAGAGACCCAGTACTTC
CDR3 protein: CSASKGTGGETQYF

V gene: TRBV20-1
J gene: TRBJ2-1
CDR3 length: 19
D gene: TRBD2
clone size: few
CDR3 DNA: TGCAGTGCTCAGAGCGGGAGTGTTGACTACTACCCCTCCTACAATGAGCAGTTCTTC
CDR3 protein: CSAQSGSVDYYPSYNEQFF

V gene: TRBV27
J gene: TRBJ2-3
CDR3 length: 15
D gene: NA
clone size: NA
CDR3 DNA: TGTGCCAGCAATGTAGCGCGGACGGGCACAGATACGCAGTATTTT
CDR3 protein: CASNVARTGTDTQYF

V gene: TRBV20-1
J gene: TRBJ1-2
CDR3 length: 15
D gene: NA
clone size: once
CDR3 DNA: TGCAGTGCTTCGGAGCCGGCAGGGTGGGGGTATGGCTACACCTTC
CDR3 protein: CSASEPAGWGYGYTF

V gene: TRBV2
J gene: TRBJ2-1
CDR3 length: 11
D gene: NA
clone size: NA
CDR3 DNA: TGTGCCAGCAGTGAACCGACATACCCGTTCTTC
CDR3 protein: CASSEPTYPFF

V gene: TRBV3-1
J gene: TRBJ1-1
CDR3 length: 14
D gene: NA
clone size: NA
CDR3 DNA: TGTGCCAGCAGCCCGTCATGGGACGGAAGAGAAGCTTTCTTT
CDR3 protein: CASSPSWDGREAFF

V gene: TRBV6-1
J gene: TRBJ1-5
CDR3 length: 13
D gene: TRBD1
clone size: NA
CDR3 DNA: TGTGCCAGCACGGGACAGGTGAATCAGCCCCAGCATTTT
CDR3 protein: CASTGQVNQPQHF

V gene: TRBV4-1
J gene: TRBJ2-5
CDR3 length: 14
D gene: TRBD2
clone size: NA
CDR3 DNA: TGCGCCAGCAGCCATTATGGGAGGGAAGAGACCCAGTACTTC
CDR3 protein: CASSHYGREETQYF

V gene: TRBV7-2
J gene: TRBJ2-5
CDR3 length: 16
D gene: NA
clone size: NA
CDR3 DNA: TGTGCCAGCAGCCCGGGTCTAGCAGTGGGAGGAGAGACCCAGTACTTC
CDR3 protein: CASSPGLAVGGETQYF

V gene: TRBV12-3/TRBV12-4
J gene: TRBJ2-7
CDR3 length: 13
D gene: TRBD1
clone size: NA
CDR3 DNA: TGTGCCAGCAGCAGCGGGACAGGGGGTATTCTGTACTTC
CDR3 protein: CASSSGTGGILYF